This TCR beta chain originates from a study of T-cell reconstitution after alpha-beta-depleted transplantation in children. Trimming shortened V by 4 bases and J by 5 bases, and 12 bases separated the two germline ends. Germline assignment: CDR1 GTSNPN and CDR2 SVGIG (reference sequence). CDR3 size: 12 residues. Unique molecular identifiers were incorporated when the TCRbeta library was constructed. TCRdb re-called the PCR reads with MiXCR, one entry per CDR3 protein. The sample shows 500,000 to 650,000 distinct CDR3 sequences, about an eighth of them seen only once. Comment on this clonotype: No antigen is known for it.

The study, taken as a whole, reports: Reported findings indicate that, about two months after transplant, alpha-beta T cells came from several hundred expanded clones, which were derived from non-depleted graft cells. The authors attributed T-cell counts and diversity one year after transplant mostly to newly produced T cells. Surviving recipient T cells and thymic progenitors underlay high day-60 TCRbeta diversity in some patients.

This clonotype was sampled from a female patient aged 2-9 years who had a stem cell transplant for aplastic anemia, so the T cells may come from the graft donor. The source was PBMCs, mostly from graft donor cells, collected 180 days after TCRalphabeta/CD19-depleted stem cell transplant. The chain joins TRBV30 to TRBJ2-7; D is ambiguous. Written as DNA, the CDR3 is TGTGCCTGGACGGCCGTGGACGACGAGCAGTACTTC. Protein product: CAWTAVDDEQYF.